This T cell receptor beta chain was identified during a study of blood T cell repertoires in COVID-19. Study background: Samples of COVID-19 (acute and convalescent) were obtained from the United States, Italy and Spain. Sources were T cells, B-cell-depleted T cells, or PBMCs; the material itself was cDNA or gDNA.

CDR1 and CDR2 (germline): SQVTM, ANQGSEA. This CDR3 has 17 amino acids. J gave up 4 bases and V 0 bases, and 6 bases lay outside the gene matches. As originally analysed: Amplification from reference gene primers served as the basis for estimated nucleated cell counts. This table comes from immunoSEQ multiplex PCR, and its TCRdb copy is limited to in-frame clones, with some not included. The V and J calls and clone size were taken over from that table, and D and trimming were inferred from the DNA. The sample records roughly 97,000 clones, roughly four fifths being singletons. This clone was recorded once.

This TCR was recovered from a woman aged 80 or older with active or convalescent COVID-19. This chain connects TRBV29-1 to TRBJ2-6; 10 bases map to TRBD1. Specimen: peripheral blood. The CDR3 is CSVEEGQGLAGANVLTF. The CDR3 DNA follows: TGCAGCGTTGAAGAGGGACAGGGGTTGGCAGGGGCCAACGTCCTGACTTTC. Drawing the rest from reference TRBV29-1 and TRBJ2-6, the complete variable domain is SAVISQKPSRDICQRGTSLTIQCQVDSQVTMMFWYRQQPGQSLTLIATANQGSEATYESGFVIDKFPISRPNLTFSTLTVSNMSPEDSSIYLCSVEEGQGLAGANVLTFGAGSRLTVL.